The 16 T cell receptor beta chains reported below all come from one sample, sequenced in a study of T cell repertoires in cytomegalovirus infection. Their cognate antigens are unknown. Each CDR3 protein gets one entry after TCRdb re-called the reads with MiXCR. The sample includes 900,000 to 950,000 distinct CDR3 sequences, more than 25% of them seen just once. The sample was cultured CD8+ T cells from PBMCs, taken from culture after CMV antigen stimulation. These receptors were collected from a human donor in good health (CMV status not recorded). Some clones in this sample may be carry-over from other donors' samples.

The chain carries TRBV14 and TRBJ1-6; 7 nucleotides match TRBD1. CDR1 is SGHDN and CDR2 is FVKESK in the germline V gene. The CDR3 loop spans 16 amino acids. J was trimmed by 2 bases and V by 2 bases; bases with no gene match: 3. CDR3 sequence: CASSQSGQAYNSPLHF. CDR3 nucleotide sequence: TGTGCCAGCAGCCAATCCGGACAGGCCTATAATTCACCCCTCCACTTT. The full variable domain, with the rest looked up from reference TRBV14 and TRBJ1-6, is EAGVTQFPSHSVIEKGQTVTLRCDPISGHDNLYWYRRVMGKEIKFLLHFVKESKQDESGMPNNRFLAERTGGTYSTLKVQPAELEDSGVYFCASSQSGQAYNSPLHFGNGTRLTVT.

In this sample, this clonotype turned up many times. The gene calls are TRBV6-2 or TRBV6-3 and TRBJ1-2, with a tentative D call TRBD1 (6 bases). The germline V gene encodes CDR1 MNHEY and CDR2 SVGEGT. The CDR3 is 14 residues long. The V end was cut by 5 bases, the J end by 6 bases, with 16 bases between. This chain's CDR3 is CASSPTGQLDGYTF. The CDR3 coding sequence is TGTGCCAGCAGTCCGACAGGCCAATTGGATGGCTACACCTTC.

V gene TRBV7-9 combines with J gene TRBJ1-2, with D uncertain. The CDR3 consists of 15 residues. Germline V gene sequence: CDR1 SEHNR, CDR2 FQNEAQ (reference sequence). Trimming took off 1 base at V and 7 bases at J, with 16 bases between the two ends. For the CDR3, the DNA is TGTGCCAGCAGCTTAGGTTCCCAGTTGGTAGTTGGCTACACCTTC. Protein product: CASSLGSQLVVGYTF.

The V call is TRBV2, the J call TRBJ2-1; D remains unclear. CDR1 is SNHLY and CDR2 is FYNNEI in the germline V gene. The V end was cut by 3 bases, the J end by 5 bases, with 14 bases between. The CDR3 is 15 residues long. For the CDR3, the DNA is TGTGCCAGCAGTGACTTGGGTCGGTTTGACAATGAGCAGTTCTTC. Translation: CASSDLGRFDNEQFF.

The chain has TRBV3-1 and TRBJ1-2, with D hard to call. The V end lost 3 bases, the J end lost 3 bases, and 17 bases lay between the germline ends. Germline V lookup: CDR1 LGHDT, CDR2 YNNKEL (reference sequence). The CDR3 contains 16 residues. The CDR3 sequence: CASSHQATMEDYGYTF. The CDR3 bases are TGTGCCAGCAGCCATCAGGCGACAATGGAAGACTATGGCTACACCTTC.

The rearrangement joins TRBV28 to TRBJ1-2, with D perhaps TRBD1 (5 bases). This CDR3 is built from 14 residues. V was clipped by 2 bases and J by 7 bases, with 14 bases between them. The germline V gene has CDR1 MDHEN and CDR2 SYDVKM. The CDR3 sequence is CASSLNLFGTGYTF. The CDR3 DNA sequence: TGTGCCAGCAGTTTAAATCTGTTTGGGACTGGCTACACCTTC.

This clonotype was found many times. The gene calls are TRBV5-5 and TRBJ2-7, with 7 bases fitting TRBD1. The germline V gene encodes CDR1 SGHKS and CDR2 YYEKEE (reference sequence). Losses at the gene ends were 4 bases for V and 5 bases for J; bases not matched to a gene: 6. The CDR3 runs 13 residues. This chain's CDR3 is CASSQQGPDEQYF. The CDR3 DNA sequence: TGTGCCAGCAGCCAACAGGGGCCGGACGAGCAGTACTTC.

This clonotype has just a few counts. The V gene is TRBV12-5, the J gene TRBJ2-1; TRBD2 agrees at 16 bases. Germline CDR1 is LGHNT and CDR2 is FRNRAP. Trimming cost V 5 bases and J 7 bases; bases outside gene matches: 5. The CDR3 runs to 16 residues. Here the CDR3 reads CASGPPGLAGGNEQFF. The CDR3, as DNA: TGTGCTAGTGGTCCCCCGGGACTAGCGGGGGGGAATGAGCAGTTCTTC.

This clonotype was seen at least ten times. The rearrangement uses TRBV7-8 and TRBJ1-1; a weak D match, TRBD1 (5 bases). The V gene's germline CDR1 is SGHVS and CDR2 FQNEAQ. There are 15 residues in the CDR3. The V and J ends lost 5 bases and 3 bases respectively, with 16 bases between them. CDR3 in DNA: TGTGCCAGCAGCCCGCACGGGGCGGGGGACACTGAAGCTTTCTTT. Its translation is CASSPHGAGDTEAFF.

This clonotype was counted a few times. The chain joins TRBV7-8 to TRBJ1-2; 10 positions agree with TRBD1. Germline V CDR1 and CDR2: SGHVS, FQNEAQ. Trimming cost V 5 bases and J 0 bases; bases outside gene matches: 9. The CDR3 is 17 residues long. This CDR3 reads CASSHTRDRGPNYGYTF. The CDR3 DNA reads as TGTGCCAGCAGCCATACCCGGGACAGGGGCCCTAACTATGGCTACACCTTC.

This clonotype was seen repeatedly, ten times or more. The chain has TRBV7-2 and TRBJ2-4; no clear D. V was cut by 8 bases and J by 0 bases, with 14 bases left in between. The CDR3 contains 15 residues. Germline V CDR1 and CDR2: SGHTA, FQGNSA. CDR3 coding DNA: TGTGCCAGCGGCCTGACGGATCTAGCCAAAAACATTCAGTACTTC. As protein: CASGLTDLAKNIQYF.

V and J are TRBV4-2 and TRBJ1-2; 8 nucleotides line up with TRBD1. V lost 2 bases, J lost 0 bases, and 5 bases stayed unmatched. Germline assignment: CDR1 LGHNA and CDR2 YNFKEQ. The CDR3 is made up of 16 amino acids. The CDR3 here is CASSQRGTGANYGYTF. The CDR3 nucleotides read TGTGCCAGCAGCCAAAGGGGGACAGGCGCTAACTATGGCTACACCTTC.

The rearrangement links TRBV10-3 to TRBJ1-5; 10 positions match TRBD1. V was pared by 6 bases and J by 7 bases, with 9 bases of the junction left unmatched. CDR1 is ENHRY, CDR2 SYGVKD, per germline. The CDR3 runs 15 residues. CDR3 amino acids: CAIRGTGTGEQPQHF. The CDR3 nucleotides are TGTGCCATCAGGGGTACCGGGACAGGGGAACAGCCCCAGCATTTT.

The chain has TRBV7-3 and TRBJ2-3; unclear D gene. The V end was cut by 8 bases, the J end by 0 bases, with 12 bases between. From germline, CDR1 is SGHTA and CDR2 FQGTGA. This CDR3 has 14 residues. The CDR3 DNA reads TGTGCCAGCTCTGGGGATGCTAGCACAGATACGCAGTATTTT. Translation gives CASSGDASTDTQYF.

The DNA of the CDR3 is TGTGCCAGCAACCTCCTCGGACAGGCAACTAATGAAAAACTGTTTTTT. The encoded protein is CASNLLGQATNEKLFF. The rearrangement uses TRBV6-8 and TRBJ1-4, with 7 nucleotides matching TRBD1. Germline V gene data show CDR1 as MNHGY and CDR2 as SAAAGT. This CDR3 is 16 amino acids long. The junction had 8 bases not matched to a gene; V was cut back by 7 bases and J by 0 bases.

Many counts were recorded for this clonotype. The chain combines TRBV12-3 or TRBV12-4 with TRBJ2-2; D uncertain. The CDR3 is made up of 14 amino acids. V was shortened by 4 bases and J by 3 bases, with 9 bases between the two germline ends. Here the CDR3 reads CASSSRLYTGELFF. The CDR3 DNA reads TGTGCCAGCAGTTCTCGACTTTACACCGGGGAGCTGTTTTTT.